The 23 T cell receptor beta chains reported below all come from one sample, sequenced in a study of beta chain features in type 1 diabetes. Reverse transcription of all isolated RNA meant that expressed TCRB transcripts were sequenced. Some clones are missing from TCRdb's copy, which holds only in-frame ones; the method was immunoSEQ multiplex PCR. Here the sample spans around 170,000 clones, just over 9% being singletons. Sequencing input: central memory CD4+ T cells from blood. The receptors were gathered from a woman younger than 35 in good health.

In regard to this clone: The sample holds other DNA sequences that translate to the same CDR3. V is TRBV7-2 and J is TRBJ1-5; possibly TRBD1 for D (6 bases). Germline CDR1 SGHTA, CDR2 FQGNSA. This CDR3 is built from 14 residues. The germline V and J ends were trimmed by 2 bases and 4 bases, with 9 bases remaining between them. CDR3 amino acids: CASSLRQGNQPQHF. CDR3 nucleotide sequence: TGTGCCAGCAGCTTAAGGCAGGGGAATCAGCCCCAGCATTTT.

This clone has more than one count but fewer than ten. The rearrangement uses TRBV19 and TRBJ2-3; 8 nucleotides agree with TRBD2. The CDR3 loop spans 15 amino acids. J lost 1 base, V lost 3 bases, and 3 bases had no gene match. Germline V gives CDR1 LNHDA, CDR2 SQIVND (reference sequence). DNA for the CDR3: TGTGCCAGTAGTATTGGAGCGGGGGGCACAGATACGCAGTATTTT. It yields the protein CASSIGAGGTDTQYF.

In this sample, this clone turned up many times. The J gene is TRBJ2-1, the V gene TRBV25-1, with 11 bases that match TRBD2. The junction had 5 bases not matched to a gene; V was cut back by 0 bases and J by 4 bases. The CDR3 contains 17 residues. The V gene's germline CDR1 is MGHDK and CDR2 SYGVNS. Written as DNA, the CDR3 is TGTGCCAGCAGTGAATATAAGCTAGCGGGGGGTTACAATGAGCAGTTCTTC. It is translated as CASSEYKLAGGYNEQFF.

The CDR3 loop is CASGTIKETQYF. Written as DNA, the CDR3 is TGTGCTAGTGGGACTATCAAAGAGACCCAGTACTTC. The rearrangement links TRBV12-5 to TRBJ2-5; TRBD2 might be the D (5 bases). Germline CDR1 LGHNT, CDR2 FRNRAP. This CDR3 comprises 12 residues. Trimming took off 6 bases at V and 3 bases at J, with 8 bases between the two ends.

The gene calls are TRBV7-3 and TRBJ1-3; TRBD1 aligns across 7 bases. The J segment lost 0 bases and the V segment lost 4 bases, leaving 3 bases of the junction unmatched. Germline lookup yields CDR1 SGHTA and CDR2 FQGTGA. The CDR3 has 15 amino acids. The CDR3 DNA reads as TGTGCCAGCAGCTCAACAGGGGACTCTGGAAACACCATATATTTT. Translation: CASSSTGDSGNTIYF. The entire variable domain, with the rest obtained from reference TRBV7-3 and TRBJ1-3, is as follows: GAGVSQTPSNKVTEKGKYVELRCDPISGHTALYWYRQSLGQGPEFLIYFQGTGAADDSGLPNDRFFAVRPEGSVSTLKIQRTERGDSAVYLCASSSTGDSGNTIYFGEGSWLTVV.

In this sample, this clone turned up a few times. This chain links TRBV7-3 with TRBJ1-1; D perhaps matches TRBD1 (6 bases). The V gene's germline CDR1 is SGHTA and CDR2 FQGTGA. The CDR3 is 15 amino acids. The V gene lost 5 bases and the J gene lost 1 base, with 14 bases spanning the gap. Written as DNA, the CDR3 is TGTGCCAGCAGCCGGGGGGGCTCTGGGAACACTGAAGCTTTCTTT. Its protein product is CASSRGGSGNTEAFF.

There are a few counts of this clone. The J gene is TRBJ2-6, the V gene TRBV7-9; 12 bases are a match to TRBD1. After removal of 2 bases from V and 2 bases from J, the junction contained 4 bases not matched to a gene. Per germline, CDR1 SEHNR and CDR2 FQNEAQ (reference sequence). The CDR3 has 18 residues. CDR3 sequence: CASSLRDRGRPGANVLTF. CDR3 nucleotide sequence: TGTGCCAGCAGCTTAAGGGACAGGGGGCGCCCTGGGGCCAACGTCCTGACTTTC.

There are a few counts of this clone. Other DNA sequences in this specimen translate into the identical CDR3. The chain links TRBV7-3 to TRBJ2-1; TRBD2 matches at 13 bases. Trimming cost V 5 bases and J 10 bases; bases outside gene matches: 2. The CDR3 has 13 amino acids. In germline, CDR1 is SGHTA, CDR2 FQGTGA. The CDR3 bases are TGTGCCAGCAGCCTGACTAGCGGGGGGGAGCAGTTCTTC. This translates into CASSLTSGGEQFF. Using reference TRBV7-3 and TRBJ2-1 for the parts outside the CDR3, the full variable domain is GAGVSQTPSNKVTEKGKYVELRCDPISGHTALYWYRQSLGQGPEFLIYFQGTGAADDSGLPNDRFFAVRPEGSVSTLKIQRTERGDSAVYLCASSLTSGGEQFFGPGTRLTVL.

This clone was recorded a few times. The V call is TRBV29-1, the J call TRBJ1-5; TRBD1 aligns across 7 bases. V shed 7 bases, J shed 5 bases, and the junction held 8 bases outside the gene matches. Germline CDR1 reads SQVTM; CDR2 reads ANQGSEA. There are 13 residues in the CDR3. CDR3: CSAGTAPHQPQHF. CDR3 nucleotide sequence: TGCAGCGCGGGGACAGCCCCGCATCAGCCCCAGCATTTT.

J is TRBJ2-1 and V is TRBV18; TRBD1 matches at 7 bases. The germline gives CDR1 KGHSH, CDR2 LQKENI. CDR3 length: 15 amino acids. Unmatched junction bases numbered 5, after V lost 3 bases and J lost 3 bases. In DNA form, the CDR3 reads TGTGCCAGCTCACCCATACGGGACAGCTACAATGAGCAGTTCTTC. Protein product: CASSPIRDSYNEQFF.

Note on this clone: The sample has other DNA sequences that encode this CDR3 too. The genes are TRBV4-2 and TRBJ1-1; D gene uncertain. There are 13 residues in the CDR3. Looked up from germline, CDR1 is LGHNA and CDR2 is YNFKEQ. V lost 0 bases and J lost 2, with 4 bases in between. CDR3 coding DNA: TGTGCCAGCAGCCAAGATAGAAACACTGAAGCTTTCTTT. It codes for CASSQDRNTEAFF.

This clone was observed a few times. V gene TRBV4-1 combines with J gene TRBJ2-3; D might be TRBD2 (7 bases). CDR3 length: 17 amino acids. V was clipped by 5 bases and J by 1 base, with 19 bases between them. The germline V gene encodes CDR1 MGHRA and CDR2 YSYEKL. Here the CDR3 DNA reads TGCGCCAGCAGCGGCGGGAGTAGCGGACAGCGCACAGATACGCAGTATTTT. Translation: CASSGGSSGQRTDTQYF.

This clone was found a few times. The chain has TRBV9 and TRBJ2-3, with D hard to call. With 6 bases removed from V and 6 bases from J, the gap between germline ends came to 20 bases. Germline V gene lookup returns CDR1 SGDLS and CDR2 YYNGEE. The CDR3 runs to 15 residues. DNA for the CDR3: TGTGCCAGCACAATAAACCCCACGTATAGCGATACGCAGTATTTT. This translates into CASTINPTYSDTQYF.

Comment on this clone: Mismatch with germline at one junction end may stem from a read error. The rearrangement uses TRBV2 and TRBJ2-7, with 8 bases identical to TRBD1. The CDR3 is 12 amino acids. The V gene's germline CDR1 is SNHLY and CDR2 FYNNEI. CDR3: CASSAAGTGGNF. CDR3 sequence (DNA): TGTGCCAGCAGTGCCGCCGGGACAGGAGGTAACTTC.

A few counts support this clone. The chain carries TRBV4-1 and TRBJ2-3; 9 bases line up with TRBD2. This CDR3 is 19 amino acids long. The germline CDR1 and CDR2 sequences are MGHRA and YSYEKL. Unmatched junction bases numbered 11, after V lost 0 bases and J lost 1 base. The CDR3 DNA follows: TGCGCCAGCAGCCAAGAAACGGCGGGAGGGCCCTCGCGCACAGATACGCAGTATTTT. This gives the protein CASSQETAGGPSRTDTQYF.

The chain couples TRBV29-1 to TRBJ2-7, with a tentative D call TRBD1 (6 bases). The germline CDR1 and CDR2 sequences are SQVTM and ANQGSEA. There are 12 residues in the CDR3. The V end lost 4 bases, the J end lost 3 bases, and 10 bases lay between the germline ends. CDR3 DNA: TGCAGCGTTGTGAAAGGGGGCTACGAGCAGTACTTC. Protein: CSVVKGGYEQYF.

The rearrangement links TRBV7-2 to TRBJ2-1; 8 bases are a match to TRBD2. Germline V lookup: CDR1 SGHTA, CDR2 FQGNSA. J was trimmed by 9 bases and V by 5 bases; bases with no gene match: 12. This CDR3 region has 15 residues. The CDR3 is CASSPPAGGYGEQFF. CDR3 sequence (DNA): TGTGCCAGCAGCCCCCCGGCGGGGGGTTATGGTGAGCAGTTCTTC.

DNA of the CDR3: TGTGCCAGTAGAAGGGACTCAAACTATGGCTACACCTTC. Translating gives CASRRDSNYGYTF. The chain has TRBV19 and TRBJ1-2; D might be TRBD1 (5 bases). The CDR3 length is 13 residues. Germline V gives CDR1 LNHDA, CDR2 SQIVND (reference sequence). V was trimmed by 6 bases and J by 2 bases, leaving 10 bases between them.

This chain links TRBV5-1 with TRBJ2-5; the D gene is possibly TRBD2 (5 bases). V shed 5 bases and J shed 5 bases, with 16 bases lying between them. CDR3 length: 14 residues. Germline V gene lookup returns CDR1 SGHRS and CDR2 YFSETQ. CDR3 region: CASRGSGTKETQYF. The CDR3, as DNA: TGCGCCAGCAGAGGGTCGGGAACTAAGGAGACCCAGTACTTC.

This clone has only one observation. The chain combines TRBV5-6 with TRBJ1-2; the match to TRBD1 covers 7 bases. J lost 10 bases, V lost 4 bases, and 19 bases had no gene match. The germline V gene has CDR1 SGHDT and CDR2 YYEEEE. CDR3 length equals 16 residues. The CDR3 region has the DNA TGTGCCAGCAGCGGTGCCGGGACAGAAAGCCTCTTTGCCTACACCTTC. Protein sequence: CASSGAGTESLFAYTF.

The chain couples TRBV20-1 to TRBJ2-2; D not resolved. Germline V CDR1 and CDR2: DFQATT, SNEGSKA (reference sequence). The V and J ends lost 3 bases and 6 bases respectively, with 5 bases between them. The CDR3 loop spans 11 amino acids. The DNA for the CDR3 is TGCAGTGCTAGGGGCTCCGGGGAGCTGTTTTTT. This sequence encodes CSARGSGELFF.

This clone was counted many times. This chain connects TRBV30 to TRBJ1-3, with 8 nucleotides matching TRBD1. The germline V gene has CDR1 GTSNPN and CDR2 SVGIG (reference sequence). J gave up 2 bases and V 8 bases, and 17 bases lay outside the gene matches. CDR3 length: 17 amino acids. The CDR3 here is CAGRRGRIPTPGNTIYF. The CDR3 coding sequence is TGTGCCGGGCGCAGGGGGCGAATCCCTACACCTGGAAACACCATATATTTT.

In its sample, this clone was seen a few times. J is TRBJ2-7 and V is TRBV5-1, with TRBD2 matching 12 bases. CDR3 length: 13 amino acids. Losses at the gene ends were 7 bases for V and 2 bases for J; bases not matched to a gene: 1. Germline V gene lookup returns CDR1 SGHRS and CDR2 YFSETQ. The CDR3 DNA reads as TGCGCCAGCGGACTAGCGGGGACCTACGAGCAGTACTTC. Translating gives CASGLAGTYEQYF.